The clone carrying this TCR beta chain was seen only a few times. TCRdb ran MiXCR on the RT-PCR reads and lists one entry per CDR3 protein. The sample has 900,000 to 1,000,000 distinct CDR3 sequences; 15% to 20% are singletons. The V gene's germline CDR1 is MNHNS and CDR2 SASEGT. V lost 6 bases and J lost 7; bases outside the gene matches: 10. This CDR3 is 15 amino acids long. The record originates from a study of patients and donors after allogeneic stem cell transplantation. The chain uses TRBV6-1 and TRBJ1-2, with 11 bases aligning to TRBD1. Sequencing used blood, either unsorted or a sorted T cell fraction (not recorded which). This TCR came from a human donor who was either an allogeneic HSCT recipient or a stem cell or donor lymphocyte infusion donor (not recorded which). It is not recorded whose cells these are; they may come from a transplant donor. This chain's CDR3 is CASSRGQGAEFGYTF. CDR3 nucleotide sequence: TGTGCCAGCAGCCGAGGACAGGGGGCCGAATTTGGCTACACCTTC.